What follows describes a single TCR beta chain. This entry is derived from a study of blood T cell repertoires in COVID-19. Method: immunoSEQ multiplex PCR; TCRdb's copy keeps in-frame clones and lacks some. This table has about 250,000 clones, approximately 83% appearing once. V shed 6 bases and J shed 4 bases, with 22 bases lying between them. The germline V gene has CDR1 SGHRS and CDR2 YFSETQ. The length of the CDR3 is 16 residues. The chain combines TRBV5-1 with TRBJ1-1; a weak D match, TRBD1 (6 bases). This TCR was recovered from an elderly man with acute or convalescent COVID-19. Source material: peripheral blood. In nucleotides, the CDR3 is TGCGCCAGCAACTACAGGGTCGGGCCTCAGGGCACTGAAGCTTTCTTT. This codes for CASNYRVGPQGTEAFF.